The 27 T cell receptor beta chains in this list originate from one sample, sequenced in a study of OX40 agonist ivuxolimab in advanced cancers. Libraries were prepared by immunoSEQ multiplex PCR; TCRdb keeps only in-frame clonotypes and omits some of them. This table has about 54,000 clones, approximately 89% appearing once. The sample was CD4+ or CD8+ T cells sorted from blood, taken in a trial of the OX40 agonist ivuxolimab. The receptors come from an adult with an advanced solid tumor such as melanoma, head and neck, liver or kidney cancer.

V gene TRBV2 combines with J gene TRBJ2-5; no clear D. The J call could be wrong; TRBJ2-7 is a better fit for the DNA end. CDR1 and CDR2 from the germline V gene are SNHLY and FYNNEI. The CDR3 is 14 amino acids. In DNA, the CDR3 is TGTGCCAGCAGAGTTTTGGACGGAGTCTACGAGCAGTACTTC. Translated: CASRVLDGVYEQYF.

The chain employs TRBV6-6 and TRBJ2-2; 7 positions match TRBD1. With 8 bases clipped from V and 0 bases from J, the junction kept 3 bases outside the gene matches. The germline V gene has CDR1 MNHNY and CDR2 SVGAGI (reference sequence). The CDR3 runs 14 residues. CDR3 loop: CASRGQANTGELFF. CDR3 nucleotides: TGTGCCAGCCGAGGACAGGCGAACACCGGGGAGCTGTTTTTT.

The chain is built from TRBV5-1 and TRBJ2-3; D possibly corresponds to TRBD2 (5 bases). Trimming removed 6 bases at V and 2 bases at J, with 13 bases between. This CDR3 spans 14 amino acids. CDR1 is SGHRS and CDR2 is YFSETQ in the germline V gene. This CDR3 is CASTLDGNTDTQYF. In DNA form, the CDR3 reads TGCGCCAGCACCCTAGACGGGAACACAGATACGCAGTATTTT.

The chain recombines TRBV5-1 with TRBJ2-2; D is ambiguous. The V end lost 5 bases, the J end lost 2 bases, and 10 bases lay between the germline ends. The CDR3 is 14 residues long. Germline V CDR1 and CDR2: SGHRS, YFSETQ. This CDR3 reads CASRPDFNTGELFF. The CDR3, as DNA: TGCGCCAGCAGGCCCGACTTTAACACCGGGGAGCTGTTTTTT.

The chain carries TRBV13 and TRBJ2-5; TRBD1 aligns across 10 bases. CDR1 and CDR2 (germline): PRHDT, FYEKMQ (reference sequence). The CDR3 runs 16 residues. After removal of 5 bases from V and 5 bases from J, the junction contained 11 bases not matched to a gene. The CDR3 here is CASSIRDRGTGETQYF. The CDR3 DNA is TGTGCCAGCAGCATCCGGGACAGGGGAACCGGGGAGACCCAGTACTTC.

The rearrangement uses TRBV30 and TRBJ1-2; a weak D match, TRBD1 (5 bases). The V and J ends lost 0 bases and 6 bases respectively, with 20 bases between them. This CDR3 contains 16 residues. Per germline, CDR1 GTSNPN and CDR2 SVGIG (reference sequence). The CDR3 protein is CAWSVRGFGPLNGYTF. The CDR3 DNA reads TGTGCCTGGAGTGTACGGGGGTTCGGGCCGTTAAATGGCTACACCTTC.

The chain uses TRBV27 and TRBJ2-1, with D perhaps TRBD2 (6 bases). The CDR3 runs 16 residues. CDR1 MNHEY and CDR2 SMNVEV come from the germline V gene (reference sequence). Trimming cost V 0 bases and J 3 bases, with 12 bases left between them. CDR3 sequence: CASSLSPSAGYNEQFF. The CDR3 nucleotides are TGTGCCAGCAGTTTATCCCCCTCAGCGGGCTACAATGAGCAGTTCTTC.

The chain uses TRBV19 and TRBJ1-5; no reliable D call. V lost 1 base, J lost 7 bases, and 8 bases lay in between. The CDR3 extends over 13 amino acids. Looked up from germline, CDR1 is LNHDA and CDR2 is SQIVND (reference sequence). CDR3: CASSIGPRQPQHF. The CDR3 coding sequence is TGTGCCAGTAGTATAGGTCCCAGGCAGCCCCAGCATTTT.

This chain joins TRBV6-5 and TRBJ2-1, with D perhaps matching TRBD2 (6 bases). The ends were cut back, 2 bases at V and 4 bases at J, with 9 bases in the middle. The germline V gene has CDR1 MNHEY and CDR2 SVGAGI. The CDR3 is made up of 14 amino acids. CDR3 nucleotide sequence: TGTGCCAGCAGTTACGGCGGGGCTTACAATGAGCAGTTCTTC. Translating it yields CASSYGGAYNEQFF.

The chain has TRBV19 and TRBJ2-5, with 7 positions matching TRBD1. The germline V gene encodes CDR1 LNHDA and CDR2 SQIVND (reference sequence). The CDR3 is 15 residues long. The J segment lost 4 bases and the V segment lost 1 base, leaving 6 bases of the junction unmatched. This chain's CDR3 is CASSIGTGDGETQYF. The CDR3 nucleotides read TGTGCCAGTAGTATAGGAACAGGGGACGGAGAGACCCAGTACTTC.

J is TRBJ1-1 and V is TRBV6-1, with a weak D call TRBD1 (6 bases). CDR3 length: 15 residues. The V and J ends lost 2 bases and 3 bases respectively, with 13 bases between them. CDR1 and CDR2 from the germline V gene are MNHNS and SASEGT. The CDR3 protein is CASSEWRGWDTEAFF. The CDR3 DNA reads TGTGCCAGCAGTGAATGGAGGGGGTGGGACACTGAAGCTTTCTTT.

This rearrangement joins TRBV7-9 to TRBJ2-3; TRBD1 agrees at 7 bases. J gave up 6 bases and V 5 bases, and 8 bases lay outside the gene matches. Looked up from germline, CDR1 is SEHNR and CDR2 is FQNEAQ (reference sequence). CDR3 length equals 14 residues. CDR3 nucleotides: TGTGCCAGCAGCCGGGACAGCACCTGGGATACGCAGTATTTT. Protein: CASSRDSTWDTQYF.

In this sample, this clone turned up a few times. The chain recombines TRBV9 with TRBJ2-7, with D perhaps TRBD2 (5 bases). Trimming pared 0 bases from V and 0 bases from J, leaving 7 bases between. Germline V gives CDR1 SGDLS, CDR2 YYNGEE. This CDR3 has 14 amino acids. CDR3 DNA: TGTGCCAGCAGCGTAGAACTAGTCTCCTACGAGCAGTACTTC. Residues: CASSVELVSYEQYF.

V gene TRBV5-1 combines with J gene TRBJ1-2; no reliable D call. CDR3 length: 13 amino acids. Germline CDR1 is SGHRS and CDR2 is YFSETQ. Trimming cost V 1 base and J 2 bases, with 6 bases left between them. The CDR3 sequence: CASSLLGNYGYTF. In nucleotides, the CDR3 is TGCGCCAGCAGCTTGTTGGGGAACTATGGCTACACCTTC.

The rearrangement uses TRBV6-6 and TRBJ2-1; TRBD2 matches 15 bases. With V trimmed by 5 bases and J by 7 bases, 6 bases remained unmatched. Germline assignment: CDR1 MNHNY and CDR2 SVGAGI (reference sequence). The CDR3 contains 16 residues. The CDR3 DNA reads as TGTGCCAGCAGTGTGTCCGGGACTAGCGGGAGGAATGAGCAGTTCTTC. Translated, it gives CASSVSGTSGRNEQFF.

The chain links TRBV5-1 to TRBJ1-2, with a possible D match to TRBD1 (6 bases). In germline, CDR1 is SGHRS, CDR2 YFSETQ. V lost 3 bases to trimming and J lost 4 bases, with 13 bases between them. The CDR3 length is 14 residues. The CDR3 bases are TGCGCCAGCAGCTCCCCGGACAGCCTCTATGGCTACACCTTC. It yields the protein CASSSPDSLYGYTF.

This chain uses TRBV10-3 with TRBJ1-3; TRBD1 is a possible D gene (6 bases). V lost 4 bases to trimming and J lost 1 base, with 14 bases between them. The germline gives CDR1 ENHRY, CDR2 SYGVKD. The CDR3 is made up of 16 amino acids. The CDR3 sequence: CAISGMDRVSGNTIYF. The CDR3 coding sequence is TGTGCCATCAGTGGTATGGACAGAGTTTCTGGAAACACCATATATTTT.

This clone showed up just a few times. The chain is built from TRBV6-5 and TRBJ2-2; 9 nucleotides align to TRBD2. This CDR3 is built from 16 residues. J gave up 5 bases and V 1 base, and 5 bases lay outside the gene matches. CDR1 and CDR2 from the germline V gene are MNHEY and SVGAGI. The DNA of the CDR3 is TGTGCCAGCAGTTACTTACTAGCGGGCGGGACCGGGGAGCTGTTTTTT. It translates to CASSYLLAGGTGELFF.

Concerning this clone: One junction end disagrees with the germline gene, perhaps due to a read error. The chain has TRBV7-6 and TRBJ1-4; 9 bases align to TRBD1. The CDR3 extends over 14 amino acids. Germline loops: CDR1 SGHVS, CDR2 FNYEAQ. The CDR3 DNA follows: TGTGCCAGCAGTTTAGGACAGGGGAATGAAAAACTGTTTTTT. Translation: CASSLGQGNEKLFF.

CDR3 nucleotides: TGTGCCAGCAGCGTAGAGGAGCGGGAAAACACCGGGGAGCTGTTTTTT. Its protein product is CASSVEERENTGELFF. The chain is built from TRBV9 and TRBJ2-2; 7 positions match TRBD2. This CDR3 has 16 residues. The trim removed 0 bases at V and 2 bases at J, leaving 4 bases unmatched. In germline, CDR1 is SGDLS, CDR2 YYNGEE.

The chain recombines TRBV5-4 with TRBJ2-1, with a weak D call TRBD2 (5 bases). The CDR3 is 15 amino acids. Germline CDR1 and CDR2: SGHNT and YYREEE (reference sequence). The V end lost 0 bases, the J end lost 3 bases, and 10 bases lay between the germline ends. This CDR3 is CASSLVGADYNEQFF. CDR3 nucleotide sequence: TGTGCCAGCAGCTTGGTGGGAGCTGACTACAATGAGCAGTTCTTC.

The chain's CDR3 is CASSKEERQTDTQYF. The CDR3 DNA reads TGTGCCAGCAGCAAAGAGGAGAGGCAAACAGATACGCAGTATTTT. The J gene is TRBJ2-3, the V gene TRBV21-1; the table's D call TRBD2 went unverified against the DNA. TRBV21-1 is a listed pseudogene. The CDR3 loop spans 15 amino acids.

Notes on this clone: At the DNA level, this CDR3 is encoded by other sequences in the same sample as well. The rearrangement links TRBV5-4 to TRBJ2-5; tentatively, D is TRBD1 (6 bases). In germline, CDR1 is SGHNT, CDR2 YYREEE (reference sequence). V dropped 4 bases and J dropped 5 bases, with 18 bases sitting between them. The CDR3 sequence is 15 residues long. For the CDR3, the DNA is TGTGCCAGCAGCCTGTGGAGTGGGGGCTTGGAGACCCAGTACTTC. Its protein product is CASSLWSGGLETQYF.

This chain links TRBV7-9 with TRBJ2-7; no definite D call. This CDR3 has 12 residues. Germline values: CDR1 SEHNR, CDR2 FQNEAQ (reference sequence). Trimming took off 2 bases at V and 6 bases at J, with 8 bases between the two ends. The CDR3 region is CASSLQTGEQYF. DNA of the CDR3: TGTGCCAGCAGCTTACAAACTGGCGAGCAGTACTTC.

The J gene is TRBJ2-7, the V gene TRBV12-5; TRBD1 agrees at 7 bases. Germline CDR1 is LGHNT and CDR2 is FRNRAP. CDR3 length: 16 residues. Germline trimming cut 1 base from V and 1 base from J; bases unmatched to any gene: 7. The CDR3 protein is CASGLDTGAGSYEQYF. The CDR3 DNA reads TGTGCTAGTGGTTTGGACACAGGGGCCGGTTCCTACGAGCAGTACTTC.

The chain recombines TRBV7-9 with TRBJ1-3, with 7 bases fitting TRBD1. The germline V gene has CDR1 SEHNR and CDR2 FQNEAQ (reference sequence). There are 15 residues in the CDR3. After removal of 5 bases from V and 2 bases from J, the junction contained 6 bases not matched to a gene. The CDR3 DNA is TGTGCCAGCAGCCGGAGGACAGGCGCTGGAAACACCATATATTTT. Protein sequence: CASSRRTGAGNTIYF.

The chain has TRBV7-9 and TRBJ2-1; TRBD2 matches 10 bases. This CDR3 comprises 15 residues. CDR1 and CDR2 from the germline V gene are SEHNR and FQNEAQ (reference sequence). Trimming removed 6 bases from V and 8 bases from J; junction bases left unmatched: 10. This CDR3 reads CASSVSGRAFDEQFF. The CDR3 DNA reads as TGTGCCAGCAGTGTGAGCGGGAGGGCTTTTGATGAGCAGTTCTTC.